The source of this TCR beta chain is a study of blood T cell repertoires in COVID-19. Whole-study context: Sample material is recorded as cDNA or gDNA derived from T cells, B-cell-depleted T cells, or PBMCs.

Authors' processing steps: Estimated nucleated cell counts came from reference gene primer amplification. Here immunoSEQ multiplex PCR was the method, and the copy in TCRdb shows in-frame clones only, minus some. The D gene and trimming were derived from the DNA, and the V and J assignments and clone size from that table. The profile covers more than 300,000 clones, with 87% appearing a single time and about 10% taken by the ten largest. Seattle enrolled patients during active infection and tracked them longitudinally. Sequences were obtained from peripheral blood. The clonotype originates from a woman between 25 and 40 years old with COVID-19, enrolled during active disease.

This CDR3 reads CSVGRDRAYNEQFF. Written as DNA, the CDR3 is TGCAGCGTAGGCCGGGACAGGGCGTACAATGAGCAGTTCTTC. V usage is TRBV29-1 and J usage is TRBJ2-1; 9 bases are a match to TRBD1. Germline CDR1 reads SQVTM; CDR2 reads ANQGSEA. The CDR3 spans 14 residues. Unmatched junction bases numbered 7, after V lost 6 bases and J lost 4 bases.